This passage covers 4 T cell receptor beta chains from one sample sequenced in a study of blood T cells in healthy people across ages. With a J-beta primer mix and a sample-barcoded 5' primer, a second PCR ran 7 to 11 cycles. MiXCR, run by TCRdb on the 5' RACE reads, gives a single entry per CDR3 protein. Among 450,000 to 600,000 distinct CDR3 sequences listed, roughly a quarter were seen once. The data also belong to a second study, concerning T cells of mothers and their children.

Sequencing used blood. All receptors come from a boy between 2 and 15 years old in good health.

This clonotype has more than one count but fewer than ten. V usage is TRBV5-1 and J usage is TRBJ2-5, with D perhaps matching TRBD1 (5 bases). The DNA end lines up better with TRBJ2-7; the J call may be wrong. There are 16 residues in the CDR3. Germline lookup yields CDR1 SGHRS and CDR2 YFSETQ. CDR3 DNA sequence: TGCGCCAGCAGCTTGGTTGCAGTTGGGGCCTCCTACGAGCAGTACTTC. This translates into CASSLVAVGASYEQYF.

This clonotype was seen only a few times. The CDR3 DNA reads TGCGCCAGCAGCTTGAACGGGGGGTCGAACACCGGGGAGCTGTTTTTT. Protein sequence: CASSLNGGSNTGELFF. V usage is TRBV5-1 and J usage is TRBJ2-2, with 7 bases that match TRBD2. V shed 1 base and J 0 bases; nucleotides not matched to a gene: 3. This CDR3 has 16 residues. The germline gives CDR1 SGHRS, CDR2 YFSETQ.

Concerning this clonotype: Mismatch with germline at one junction end may stem from a read error. V gene TRBV7-7 combines with J gene TRBJ2-5; 8 nucleotides align to TRBD2. This CDR3 comprises 17 residues. Germline assignment: CDR1 SSHAT and CDR2 FNYEAQ (reference sequence). CDR3 bases: TGTGCTAGCAGCTCTGACGACCCACTAGCGGCCCGGGAGACCCAGTACTTC. Amino acids: CASSSDDPLAARETQYF.

This clonotype was detected only a few times. CDR3 in amino acids: CASSLRTSGNTGELFF. The DNA for the CDR3 is TGCGCCAGCAGCTTACGGACTAGCGGGAACACCGGGGAGCTGTTTTTT. V and J are TRBV5-1 and TRBJ2-2; 10 bases map to TRBD2. Losses at the gene ends were 2 bases for V and 1 base for J; bases not matched to a gene: 2. In germline, CDR1 is SGHRS, CDR2 YFSETQ. There are 16 residues in the CDR3. Drawing the rest from reference TRBV5-1 and TRBJ2-2, the complete variable domain is KAGVTQTPRYLIKTRGQQVTLSCSPISGHRSVSWYQQTPGQGLQFLFEYFSETQRNKGNFPGRFSGRQFSNSRSEMNVSTLELGDSALYLCASSLRTSGNTGELFFGEGSRLTVL.